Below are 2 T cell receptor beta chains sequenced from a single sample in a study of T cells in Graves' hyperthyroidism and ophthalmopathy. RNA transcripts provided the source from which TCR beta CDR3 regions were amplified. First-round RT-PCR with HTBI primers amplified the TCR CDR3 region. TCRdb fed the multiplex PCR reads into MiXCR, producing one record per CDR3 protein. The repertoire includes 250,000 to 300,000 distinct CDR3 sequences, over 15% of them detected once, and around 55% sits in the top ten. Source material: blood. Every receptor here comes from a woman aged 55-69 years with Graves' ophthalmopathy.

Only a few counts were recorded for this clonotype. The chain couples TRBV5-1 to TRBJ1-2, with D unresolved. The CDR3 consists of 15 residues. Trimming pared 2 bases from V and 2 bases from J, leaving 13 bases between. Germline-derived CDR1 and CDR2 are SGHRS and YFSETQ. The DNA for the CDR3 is TGCGCCAGCAGCTTAACCTCCGACGGGAACTATGGCTACACCTTC. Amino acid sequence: CASSLTSDGNYGYTF.

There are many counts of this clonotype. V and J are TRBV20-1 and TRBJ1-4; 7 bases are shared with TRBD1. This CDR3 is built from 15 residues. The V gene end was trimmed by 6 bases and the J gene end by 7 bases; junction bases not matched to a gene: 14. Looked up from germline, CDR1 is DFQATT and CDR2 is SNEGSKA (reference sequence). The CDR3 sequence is CSARLRGGAGEKLFF. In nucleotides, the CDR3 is TGCAGTGCCCGACTCCGAGGGGGCGCGGGTGAAAAACTGTTTTTT.